This TCR beta chain emerged from a study of neoadjuvant anti-PD-1 for oral cavity cancer. The repertoire was sequenced with immunoSEQ multiplex PCR; TCRdb's copy has only in-frame clones and lacks some. This table holds 60,000 to 75,000 clones, 70% to 85% found once. The germline CDR1 and CDR2 sequences are LNHDA and SQIVND (reference sequence). This CDR3 has 15 residues. Trimming stripped 5 bases from V and 0 bases from J, with 14 bases between. The study, taken as a whole, reports: TCR analyses covered only a few patients per response group.

This clone occurred once. Its antigen is as yet unknown. The rearrangement uses TRBV19 and TRBJ2-7, with D perhaps TRBD2 (6 bases). This specimen consisted of PBMCs, obtained before nivolumab (anti-PD-1) treatment. The TCR sequence derives from a person aged 35 to 85 with oral cavity squamous cell carcinoma. This CDR3 is CASSGGAVSSYEQYF. The CDR3 region has the DNA TGTGCCAGTAGTGGCGGGGCAGTAAGCTCCTACGAGCAGTACTTC.